The clone carrying this T cell receptor (beta chain) has only one observation. This entry is derived from a study of T cell changes during pregnancy in multiple sclerosis. Here immunoSEQ multiplex PCR was the method, and the copy in TCRdb shows in-frame clones only, minus some. Seen here are around 70,000 clones, 94% observed once, and the top ten hold about 0.61%. The ends were cut back, 2 bases at V and 4 bases at J, with 9 bases in the middle. From germline, CDR1 is GTSNPN and CDR2 SVGIG (reference sequence). The CDR3 consists of 14 residues. The receptor's source is a female donor with multiple sclerosis, enrolled in a pregnancy study. This chain joins TRBV30 and TRBJ2-6, with D possibly being TRBD2 (6 bases). The sequencing here drew on peripheral blood, taken in the third trimester of pregnancy. CDR3 protein: CAWSSGVGANVLTF. The DNA for the CDR3 is TGTGCCTGGAGTTCGGGGGTGGGGGCCAACGTCCTGACTTTC.